This T cell receptor beta chain is from a study of blood T cell repertoires in COVID-19. Study information: Both acute and convalescent COVID-19 samples were obtained from the United States, Italy and Spain. The cDNA or gDNA used as material had been derived from T cells, B-cell-depleted T cells, or PBMCs.

Between the trimmed V and J ends, which lost 6 bases and 9 bases, there was a span of 20 bases. The CDR3 loop spans 14 amino acids. In germline, CDR1 is LNHDA, CDR2 SQIVND (reference sequence). Original handling: Amplification of reference gene primers provided the estimated nucleated cell counts. Method: immunoSEQ multiplex PCR; TCRdb's copy keeps in-frame clones and lacks some. That table supplies the V and J calls and clone size; D and trimming were determined from the DNA. The table records 250,000 to 300,000 clones, around 90% of them present only once. The table lists this clone with a count of one.

Sample: peripheral blood. This TCR was sampled from a woman between 45 and 65 years old who had recovered from COVID-19. This chain connects TRBV19 to TRBJ1-1, with a tentative D call TRBD1 (6 bases). The CDR3 sequence: CASRDRIFKDQAFF. DNA of the CDR3: TGTGCCAGTAGGGACAGAATATTCAAGGATCAAGCTTTCTTT.